The clone carrying this T cell receptor beta chain was seen a few times. This entry is derived from a study of T cells in Graves' hyperthyroidism and ophthalmopathy. RNA transcripts yielded amplified TCR beta CDR3 regions. RT-PCR in the first round (using the HTBI primer set) targeted the TCR CDR3. TCRdb re-derived calls from the multiplex PCR reads in MiXCR, one entry per CDR3 protein. The repertoire holds about 380,000 distinct CDR3 sequences, less than 15% seen once, with roughly 20% in the top ten. CDR3 length: 18 residues. The germline gives CDR1 SGHRS, CDR2 YFSETQ. Trimming pared 4 bases from V and 0 bases from J, leaving 17 bases between.

The chain links TRBV5-1 to TRBJ1-6; unclear D gene. The sample was blood. This TCR derives from a man under 40 with Graves' hyperthyroidism that later progressed to Graves' ophthalmopathy. CDR3: CASSRLLGGSSYNSPLHF. The DNA of the CDR3 is TGCGCCAGCAGCCGGCTACTTGGTGGGAGCTCCTATAATTCACCCCTCCACTTT.